The 6 T cell receptor beta chains below come from one sample, sequenced in a study of blood T cell repertoires in COVID-19. TCRdb keeps only in-frame clones here, not all; method: immunoSEQ multiplex PCR. The table records around 260,000 clones, 86% of them present only once. Sequences were obtained from peripheral blood. These receptors were obtained from a middle-aged man who had recovered from COVID-19.

This clone was found a few times. The chain recombines TRBV10-2 with TRBJ2-2; 9 positions agree with TRBD2. The V segment lost 2 bases and the J segment 5 bases; nucleotides outside the gene matches: 3. The CDR3 covers 15 residues. Germline V gives CDR1 WSHSY, CDR2 SAAADI. CDR3 in amino acids: CASSESGLATGELFF. CDR3 bases: TGCGCCAGCAGTGAGAGTGGACTAGCGACCGGGGAGCTGTTTTTT.

The CDR3 DNA reads as TGTGCCTGGAGTGTACGGAGAAACAATGAGCAGTTCTTC. Translation gives CAWSVRRNNEQFF. The V and J genes are TRBV30 and TRBJ2-1; D unclear. This CDR3 region has 13 residues. Looked up from germline, CDR1 is GTSNPN and CDR2 is SVGIG (reference sequence). Trimming took 0 bases from V and 5 from J, leaving 8 bases between them.

A remark on this clone: Distinct nucleotide sequences in the sample also encode this CDR3. The chain employs TRBV7-9 and TRBJ1-1; D unresolved. CDR3 size: 13 residues. V was clipped by 9 bases and J by 1 base, with 12 bases between them. Germline V lookup: CDR1 SEHNR, CDR2 FQNEAQ (reference sequence). CDR3 protein: CASSRGANTEAFF. The CDR3 region has the DNA TGTGCCAGTAGCCGGGGTGCGAACACTGAAGCTTTCTTT.

This rearrangement joins TRBV5-4 to TRBJ1-2; D is unclear. This CDR3 spans 14 amino acids. The V gene lost 2 bases and the J gene lost 7 bases, with 15 bases spanning the gap. The V gene's germline CDR1 is SGHNT and CDR2 YYREEE (reference sequence). CDR3: CASSFDTSSAGYTF. DNA for the CDR3: TGTGCCAGCAGCTTTGACACGTCCTCCGCTGGCTACACCTTC.

J is TRBJ2-7 and V is TRBV6-2 or TRBV6-3; D remains ambiguous. V was pared by 5 bases and J by 0 bases, with 14 bases between. Germline lookup yields CDR1 MNHEY and CDR2 SVGEGT. This CDR3 region has 15 residues. CDR3 nucleotides: TGTGCCAGCAGTCCCACCCCCAGCGCCTCCTACGAGCAGTACTTC. It yields the protein CASSPTPSASYEQYF.

CDR3 nucleotides: TGTGCCATCAGGCGACAGGGGTTGGGAGAGCAGTACTTC. Translation: CAIRRQGLGEQYF. The chain uses TRBV10-3 and TRBJ2-7; 8 bases map to TRBD1. This CDR3 is built from 13 residues. The junction had 8 bases not matched to a gene; V was cut back by 6 bases and J by 7 bases. Germline values: CDR1 ENHRY, CDR2 SYGVKD.